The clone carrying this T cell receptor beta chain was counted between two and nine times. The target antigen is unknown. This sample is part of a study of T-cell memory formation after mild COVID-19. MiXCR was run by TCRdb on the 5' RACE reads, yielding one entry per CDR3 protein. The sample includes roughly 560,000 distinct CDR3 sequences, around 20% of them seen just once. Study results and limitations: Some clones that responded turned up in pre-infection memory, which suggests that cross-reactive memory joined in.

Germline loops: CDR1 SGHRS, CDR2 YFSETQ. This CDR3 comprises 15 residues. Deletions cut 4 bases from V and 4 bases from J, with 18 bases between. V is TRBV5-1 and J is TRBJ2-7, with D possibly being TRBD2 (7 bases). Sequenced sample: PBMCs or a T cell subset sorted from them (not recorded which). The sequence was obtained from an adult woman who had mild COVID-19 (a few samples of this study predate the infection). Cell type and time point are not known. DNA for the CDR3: TGCGCCAGCAGCCGAGATTTGGGGGGGCCGTACGAGCAGTACTTC. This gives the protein CASSRDLGGPYEQYF.